This T cell receptor (beta chain) was observed in a study of identical twins (TCRdb year 2016). A note on the overall study: The study deep-sequenced TCR alpha and beta repertoires from monozygotic twins, unrelated adults of various ages and cord blood to test whether fetal clonotypes persist. Replicate twin experiments were performed at different times using different library preparation protocols to rule out contamination.

At the junction V is shortened by 3 bases and J by 1 base, with 6 bases in between. The CDR3 goes from the cysteine to the phenylalanine over 14 residues. CDR3 DNA is the only sequence kept; it has 42 bases, read in frame from the first base. The germline V gene (reference sequence) supplies CDR1 MNHEY and CDR2 SMNVEV. The table lists this clonotype with many counts. Its antigen specificity is not known. Per-nucleotide qualities are absent, and no much larger clonotype sits a single base away. The library was obtained by 5' RACE. The reads were generated on an Illumina HiSeq 2000. Template switching introduced a universal primer binding site; the final cDNA contained a unique molecular identifier, enabling accurate counting of TCR cDNA molecules. Specific primers in the conserved constant-segment region were used to synthesize first-strand cDNA for the TCR alpha and beta chains. To control for contamination, every cDNA library carried two barcodes: a SMART-Mk sample barcode plus Illumina barcodes. TruSeq adapter sequences, together with Illumina sample barcodes, were added in two successive PCR steps. The Illumina HiSeq platform was used with custom primers to sequence TCR alpha and beta cDNA libraries. For the original study's pipeline: Unique molecular identifiers were extracted from raw reads with MiGEC, and CDR3 positions were determined with MiXCR. Recombination models were inferred per individual with the repgenHMM and IGoR tools using an EM algorithm. Shared clonotype analysis was performed with the tcR package in R, normalizing sharing by the product of cloneset sizes. To study raw recombination free of thymic and clonal selection effects, out-of-frame nonproductive sequences were analyzed. TCRdb handled the public reads itself, with Q25 trimming in fastp and clone calling in MiXCR, and kept productive beta chains. Duplicate CDR3 protein sequences are folded into a single record with the most common DNA and genes. In this record, the V and J calls reflect TCRdb's handling and not the investigators' own analysis. Across this sample there are 640,000 or so distinct CDR3 sequences, with roughly 6% seen only once. Of the sample, around 2% is held by the ten largest clones.

What the research found in general, with its limitations: Recombination models systematically underestimated out-of-frame TCR alpha sharing in monozygotic twins but agreed with sharing between unrelated individuals. Abundant cord blood beta clonotypes had fewer insertions, young adult naive repertoires showed a similar but weaker trend, and memory repertoires showed no such trend. Invariant T cells such as MAIT and iNKT could partly confound zero-insertion analyses, though diverse VJ usage argued against this for most clonotypes. Because the same donors could not be followed over many years, conclusions were based on cross-sectional statistical analysis. A weaker excess of twin sharing was found in beta out-of-frame sequences because the signal-to-noise ratio was lowered by fewer shared sequences. Compared with coincidental sharing between unrelated individuals, out-of-frame TCR alpha sequences shared between twins showed an excess of sequences with low generation probability.

Every donor was a healthy Caucasian. Three unrelated non-twin adults were also sequenced: a male aged 18 to 30, a male aged 50 to 60 and a female aged 50 to 60. Miltenyi CD45RO+ enrichment and human naive T-cell isolation kits were used to isolate memory (CD45RO+) and naive T cells from PBMC. The sequencing sample was made of naive T cells sorted from blood. The sample's cell subset or site label, in plain terms: cells isolated with a human naive T-cell isolation kit. The source of this sequence is a man aged 18 to 30 in good health. Recombination joined TRBV27 with TRBJ2-2; the D gene cannot be named for sure. The CDR3 protein is CASSFIVNTGELFF. Here is the DNA: TGTGCCAGCAGTTTCATAGTGAACACCGGGGAGCTGTTTTTT.